The 6 T cell receptor beta chains below were found in one sample sequenced in a study of T cell repertoires in cytomegalovirus infection. Their cognate antigens are unknown. MiXCR, run by TCRdb on the reads, gives a single entry per CDR3 protein. The sample lists a few hundred thousand distinct CDR3 sequences, approximately 46% seen once, with just under 45% in the top ten. The sample in question was cultured PBMCs, obtained from culture after CMV antigen stimulation. These receptors originate from a human donor in good health (CMV status not recorded). Some clones in this sample may be carry-over from other donors' samples.

This clonotype came up a few times. J is TRBJ2-1 and V is TRBV11-3, with D perhaps given as TRBD1 or TRBD2 (5 bases each). The CDR3 spans 15 residues. From germline, CDR1 is SGHNT and CDR2 YENEEA. V lost 1 base and J lost 5, with 12 bases in between. CDR3 bases: TGTGCCAGCAGCTTAGTGTCCCGGGGCAACAATGAGCAGTTCTTC. Translating it yields CASSLVSRGNNEQFF.

J is TRBJ2-1 and V is TRBV15; D is possibly TRBD1 (5 bases). V was trimmed by 0 bases and J by 6 bases, leaving 12 bases between them. Germline V gene sequence: CDR1 LNHNV, CDR2 YYDKDF (reference sequence). The CDR3 extends over 15 amino acids. The CDR3 DNA is TGTGCCACCAGCAGAGAACAGGCCAACAGCAATGAGCAGTTCTTC. Translating it yields CATSREQANSNEQFF. The entire variable domain, with the rest obtained from reference TRBV15 and TRBJ2-1, is as follows: DAMVIQNPRYQVTQFGKPVTLSCSQTLNHNVMYWYQQKSSQAPKLLFHYYDKDFNNEADTPDNFQSRRPNTSFCFLDIRSPGLGDTAMYLCATSREQANSNEQFFGPGTRLTVL.

The chain links TRBV27 to TRBJ2-7, with 10 bases aligning to TRBD1. This CDR3 contains 14 residues. The germline gives CDR1 MNHEY, CDR2 SMNVEV (reference sequence). Losses at the gene ends were 6 bases for V and 5 bases for J; bases not matched to a gene: 7. In nucleotides, the CDR3 is TGTGCCAGCAGGCGGCGGGACAGGGGCGACGAGCAGTACTTC. Its protein product is CASRRRDRGDEQYF.

The V gene is TRBV10-3, the J gene TRBJ1-5; possibly TRBD1 for D (6 bases). Trimming took 11 bases from V and 4 from J, leaving 15 bases between them. The CDR3 runs 13 residues. Germline CDR1 and CDR2: ENHRY and SYGVKD. The CDR3 nucleotides are TGTGCCGCGGCTGGACAGATAAATCAGCCCCAGCATTTT. Its translation is CAAAGQINQPQHF.

The V and J genes are TRBV7-2 and TRBJ2-3; TRBD1 might be the D (6 bases). Germline V gene data show CDR1 as SGHTA and CDR2 as FQGNSA. The length of the CDR3 is 16 residues. V lost 5 bases and J lost 5, with 20 bases in between. CDR3 residues: CASSPGAGTGRDTQYF. The CDR3 DNA sequence: TGTGCCAGCAGCCCAGGGGCCGGGACGGGACGAGATACGCAGTATTTT. Based on the CDR3 plus reference TRBV7-2 and TRBJ2-3, the full variable domain is GAGVSQSPSNKVTEKGKDVELRCDPISGHTALYWYRQSLGQGLEFLIYFQGNSAPDKSGLPSDRFSAERTGGSVSTLTIQRTQQEDSAVYLCASSPGAGTGRDTQYFGPGTRLTVL.

The chain joins TRBV12-3 or TRBV12-4 to TRBJ2-6; TRBD1 is a possible D gene (5 bases). V gave up 7 bases and J gave up 4 bases, with 20 bases separating them. This CDR3 has 17 amino acids. CDR3 nucleotide sequence: TGTGCCAGCAATCTCCGGCAGGGAATCGCCGGGGCCAACGTCCTGACTTTC. Translated: CASNLRQGIAGANVLTF.